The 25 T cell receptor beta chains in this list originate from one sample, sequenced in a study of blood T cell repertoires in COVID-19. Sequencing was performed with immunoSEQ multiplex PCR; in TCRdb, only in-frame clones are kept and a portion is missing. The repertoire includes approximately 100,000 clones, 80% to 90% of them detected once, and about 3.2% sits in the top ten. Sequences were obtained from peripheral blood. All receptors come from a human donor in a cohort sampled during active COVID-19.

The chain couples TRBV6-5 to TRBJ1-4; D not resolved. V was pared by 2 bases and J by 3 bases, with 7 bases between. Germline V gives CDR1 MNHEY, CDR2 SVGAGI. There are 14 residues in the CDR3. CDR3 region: CASSYIQSNEKLFF. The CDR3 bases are TGTGCCAGCAGTTACATCCAGTCTAATGAAAAACTGTTTTTT.

The CDR3 DNA follows: TGCGCCAGCGGGGGACAGGGACCCGATCGGACCTACGAGCAGTACTTC. Translating gives CASGGQGPDRTYEQYF. The chain joins TRBV10-1 to TRBJ2-7; TRBD1 aligns across 9 bases. Germline values: CDR1 WNHNN, CDR2 SYGVQD (reference sequence). CDR3 length: 16 residues. J gave up 2 bases and V 8 bases, and 13 bases lay outside the gene matches.

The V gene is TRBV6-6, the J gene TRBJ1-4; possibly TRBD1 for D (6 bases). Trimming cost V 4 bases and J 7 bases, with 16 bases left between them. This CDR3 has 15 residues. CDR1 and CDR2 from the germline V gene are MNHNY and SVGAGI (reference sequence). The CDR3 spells CASSLPSGESEKLFF. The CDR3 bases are TGTGCCAGCAGTTTACCCTCAGGGGAAAGTGAAAAACTGTTTTTT.

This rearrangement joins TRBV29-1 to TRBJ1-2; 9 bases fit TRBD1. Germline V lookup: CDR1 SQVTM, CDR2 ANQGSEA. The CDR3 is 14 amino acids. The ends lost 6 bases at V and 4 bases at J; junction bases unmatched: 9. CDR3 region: CSVVTGGFGYGYTF. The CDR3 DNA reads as TGCAGCGTAGTAACAGGGGGCTTTGGCTATGGCTACACCTTC. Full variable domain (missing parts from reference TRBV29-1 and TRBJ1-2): SAVISQKPSRDICQRGTSLTIQCQVDSQVTMMFWYRQQPGQSLTLIATANQGSEATYESGFVIDKFPISRPNLTFSTLTVSNMSPEDSSIYLCSVVTGGFGYGYTFGSGTRLTVV.

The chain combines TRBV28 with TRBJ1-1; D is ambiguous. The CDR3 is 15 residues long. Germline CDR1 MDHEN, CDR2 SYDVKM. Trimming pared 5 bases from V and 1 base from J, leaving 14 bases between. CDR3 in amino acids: CASSITTGWNTEAFF. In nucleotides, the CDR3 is TGTGCCAGCAGTATTACCACGGGGTGGAACACTGAAGCTTTCTTT. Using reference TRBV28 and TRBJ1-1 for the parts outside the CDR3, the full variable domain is DVKVTQSSRYLVKRTGEKVFLECVQDMDHENMFWYRQDPGLGLRLIYFSYDVKMKEKGDIPEGYSVSREKKERFSLILESASTNQTSMYLCASSITTGWNTEAFFGQGTRLTVV.

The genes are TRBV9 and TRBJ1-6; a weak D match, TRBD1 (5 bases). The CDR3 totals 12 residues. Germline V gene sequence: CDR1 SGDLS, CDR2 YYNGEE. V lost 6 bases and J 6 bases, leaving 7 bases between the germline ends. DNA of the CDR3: TGTGCCAGCAAAAGGGGTAATTCACCCCTCCACTTT. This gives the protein CASKRGNSPLHF.

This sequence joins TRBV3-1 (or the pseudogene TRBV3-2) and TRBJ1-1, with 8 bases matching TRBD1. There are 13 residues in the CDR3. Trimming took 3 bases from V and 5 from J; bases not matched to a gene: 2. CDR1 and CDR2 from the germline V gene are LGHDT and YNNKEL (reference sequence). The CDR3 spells CASSQTGDTEAFF. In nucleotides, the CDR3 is TGTGCCAGCAGCCAGACAGGGGATACTGAAGCTTTCTTT.

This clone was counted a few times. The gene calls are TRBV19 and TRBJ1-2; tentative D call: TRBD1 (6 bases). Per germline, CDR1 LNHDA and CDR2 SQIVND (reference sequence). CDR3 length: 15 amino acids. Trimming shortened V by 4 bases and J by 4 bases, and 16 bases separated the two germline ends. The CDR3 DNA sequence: TGTGCCAGTAGTACCACGGACAGCGCCTCCTATGGCTACACCTTC. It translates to CASSTTDSASYGYTF. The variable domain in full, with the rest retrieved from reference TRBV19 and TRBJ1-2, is DGGITQSPKYLFRKEGQNVTLSCEQNLNHDAMYWYRQDPGQGLRLIYYSQIVNDFQKGDIAEGYSVSREKKESFPLTVTSAQKNPTAFYLCASSTTDSASYGYTFGSGTRLTVV.

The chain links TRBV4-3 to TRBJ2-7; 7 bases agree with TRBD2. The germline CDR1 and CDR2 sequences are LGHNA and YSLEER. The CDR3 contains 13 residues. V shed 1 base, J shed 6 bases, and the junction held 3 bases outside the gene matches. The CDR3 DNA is TGCGCCAGCAGCCAAGTACGCGGGAGCGAGCAGTACTTC. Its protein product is CASSQVRGSEQYF.

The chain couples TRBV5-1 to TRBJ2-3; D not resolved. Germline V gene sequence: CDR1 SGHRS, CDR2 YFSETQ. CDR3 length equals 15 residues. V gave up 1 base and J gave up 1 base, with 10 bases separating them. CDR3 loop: CASSLSARGTDTQYF. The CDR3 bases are TGCGCCAGCAGCTTGAGCGCTCGAGGCACAGATACGCAGTATTTT.

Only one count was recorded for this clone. The CDR3 region is CASRMAGQGWGYTF. CDR3 DNA: TGTGCCAGCAGGATGGCGGGACAGGGCTGGGGCTACACCTTC. The chain employs TRBV27 and TRBJ1-2, with 9 positions matching TRBD1. Looked up from germline, CDR1 is MNHEY and CDR2 is SMNVEV (reference sequence). V was pared by 6 bases and J by 8 bases, with 10 bases of the junction left unmatched. The CDR3 has 14 residues.

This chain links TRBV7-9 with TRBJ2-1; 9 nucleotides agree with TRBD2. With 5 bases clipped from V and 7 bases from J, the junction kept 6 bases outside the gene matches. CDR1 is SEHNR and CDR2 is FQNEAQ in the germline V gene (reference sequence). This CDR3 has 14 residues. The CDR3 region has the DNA TGTGCCAGCAGCCCAAGCGGGAGGAGTAATGAGCAGTTCTTC. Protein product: CASSPSGRSNEQFF. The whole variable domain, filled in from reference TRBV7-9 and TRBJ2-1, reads DTGVSQNPRHKITKRGQNVTFRCDPISEHNRLYWYRQTLGQGPEFLTYFQNEAQLEKSRLLSDRFSAERPKGSFSTLEIQRTEQGDSAMYLCASSPSGRSNEQFFGPGTRLTVL.

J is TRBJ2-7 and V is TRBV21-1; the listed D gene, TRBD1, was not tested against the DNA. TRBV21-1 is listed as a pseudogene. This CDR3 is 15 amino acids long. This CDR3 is CASSKNRERHYEQYF. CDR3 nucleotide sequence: TGTGCCAGCAGCAAAAACAGGGAAAGGCACTACGAGCAGTACTTC.

CDR3 residues: CASSLGGTGYEQFF. CDR3 bases: TGTGCCAGCAGCTTGGGCGGGACTGGGTATGAGCAGTTCTTC. V and J are TRBV7-2 and TRBJ2-1; the D gene is possibly TRBD2 (6 bases). With 3 bases removed from V and 8 bases from J, the gap between germline ends came to 14 bases. Germline assignment: CDR1 SGHTA and CDR2 FQGNSA. The CDR3 is 14 residues long.

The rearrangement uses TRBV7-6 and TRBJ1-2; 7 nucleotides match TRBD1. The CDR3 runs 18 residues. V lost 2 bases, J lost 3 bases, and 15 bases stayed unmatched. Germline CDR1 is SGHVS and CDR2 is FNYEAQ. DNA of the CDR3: TGTGCCAGCAGCTTACGTCGAGGAGGGGACAGAGTATACTATGGCTACACCTTC. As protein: CASSLRRGGDRVYYGYTF.

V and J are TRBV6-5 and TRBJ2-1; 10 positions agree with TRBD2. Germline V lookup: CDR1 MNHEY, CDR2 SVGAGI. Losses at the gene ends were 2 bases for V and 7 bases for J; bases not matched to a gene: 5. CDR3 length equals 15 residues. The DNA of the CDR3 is TGTGCCAGCAGTTACGCGGGACTAGCGAGAAATGAGCAGTTCTTC. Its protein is CASSYAGLARNEQFF.

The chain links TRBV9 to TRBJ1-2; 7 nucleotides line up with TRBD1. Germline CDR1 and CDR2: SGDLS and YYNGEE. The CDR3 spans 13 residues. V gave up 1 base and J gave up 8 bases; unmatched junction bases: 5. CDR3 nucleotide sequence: TGTGCCAGCAGCGTAACAGGGGAATGGGGCTACACCTTC. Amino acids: CASSVTGEWGYTF.

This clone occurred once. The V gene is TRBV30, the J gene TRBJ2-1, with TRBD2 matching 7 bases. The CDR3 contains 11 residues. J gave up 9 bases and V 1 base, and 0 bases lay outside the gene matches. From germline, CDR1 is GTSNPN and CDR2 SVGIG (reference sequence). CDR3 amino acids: CAWSGGGEQFF. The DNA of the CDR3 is TGTGCCTGGAGTGGGGGGGGTGAGCAGTTCTTC.

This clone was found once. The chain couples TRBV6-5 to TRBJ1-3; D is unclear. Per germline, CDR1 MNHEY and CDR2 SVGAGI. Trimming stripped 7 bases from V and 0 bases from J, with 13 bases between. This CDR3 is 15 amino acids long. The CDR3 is CASIRDGSSGNTIYF. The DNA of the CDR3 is TGTGCCAGCATTCGAGACGGGAGCTCTGGAAACACCATATATTTT.

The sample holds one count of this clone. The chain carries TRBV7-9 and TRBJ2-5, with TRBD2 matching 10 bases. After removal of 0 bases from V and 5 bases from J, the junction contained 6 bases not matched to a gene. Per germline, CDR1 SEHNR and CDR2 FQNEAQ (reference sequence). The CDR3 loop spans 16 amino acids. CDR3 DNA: TGTGCCAGCAGCTTAGCCAGCGGGGGGGCCCGGGAGACCCAGTACTTC. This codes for CASSLASGGARETQYF.

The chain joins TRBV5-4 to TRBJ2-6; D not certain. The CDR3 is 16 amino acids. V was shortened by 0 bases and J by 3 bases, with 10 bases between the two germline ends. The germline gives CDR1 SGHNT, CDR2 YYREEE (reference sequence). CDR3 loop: CASSLDSLLGANVLTF. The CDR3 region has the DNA TGTGCCAGCAGCTTGGACAGCTTGCTTGGGGCCAACGTCCTGACTTTC. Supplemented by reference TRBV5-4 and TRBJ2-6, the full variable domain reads ETGVTQSPTHLIKTRGQQVTLRCSSQSGHNTVSWYQQALGQGPQFIFQYYREEENGRGNFPPRFSGLQFPNYSSELNVNALELDDSALYLCASSLDSLLGANVLTFGAGSRLTVL.

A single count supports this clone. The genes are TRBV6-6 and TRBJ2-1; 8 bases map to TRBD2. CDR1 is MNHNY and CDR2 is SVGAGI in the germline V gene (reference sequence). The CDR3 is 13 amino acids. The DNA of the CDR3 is TGTGGGGGGGCGGGAGGCCCCTACAATGAGCAGTTCTTC. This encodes CGGAGGPYNEQFF.

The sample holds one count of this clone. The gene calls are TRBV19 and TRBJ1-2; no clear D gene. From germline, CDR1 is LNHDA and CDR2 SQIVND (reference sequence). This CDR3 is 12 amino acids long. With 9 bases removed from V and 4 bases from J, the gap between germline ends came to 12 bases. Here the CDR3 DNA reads TGTGCCAGCGCGGATCCACCCTATGGCTACACCTTC. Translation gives CASADPPYGYTF.

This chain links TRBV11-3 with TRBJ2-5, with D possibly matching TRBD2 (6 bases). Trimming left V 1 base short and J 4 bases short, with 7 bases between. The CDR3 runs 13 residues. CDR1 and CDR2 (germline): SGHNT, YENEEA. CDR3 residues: CASSLGGGETQYF. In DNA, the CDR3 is TGTGCCAGCAGCTTAGGGGGAGGAGAGACCCAGTACTTC.

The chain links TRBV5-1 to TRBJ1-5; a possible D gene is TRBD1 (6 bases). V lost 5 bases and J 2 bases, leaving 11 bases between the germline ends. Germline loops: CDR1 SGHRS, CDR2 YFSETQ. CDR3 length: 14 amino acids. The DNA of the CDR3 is TGCGCCAGCAGACAGGGCGTGGGCAATCAGCCCCAGCATTTT. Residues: CASRQGVGNQPQHF.